This T cell receptor (beta chain) was retrieved from a study of lymphopenia after photon versus proton radiotherapy. Study conclusions and caveats: Authors raise, but do not show, better survival with proton therapy. Under photons, naive T cells and diversity fell while effector/memory populations rose.

CDR1 LGHNA and CDR2 YSLEER come from the germline V gene. The length of the CDR3 is 15 residues. Trimming shortened V by 2 bases and J by 0 bases, and 9 bases separated the two germline ends. As concerns this clone: What it binds is not known.

Produced via immunoSEQ multiplex PCR; TCRdb's table is partial and in-frame only. The sample includes 20,000 to 30,000 clones, 90% of them seen just once. The sequence was collected from a woman aged 45-60 years with cholangiocarcinoma. The rearrangement links TRBV4-3 to TRBJ2-3, with D unresolved. The sequences come from peripheral blood, collected from a patient treated with photon-based radiotherapy. The CDR3 DNA reads TGCGCCAGCAGCCAATCCCCTACTAGCACAGATACGCAGTATTTT. This encodes CASSQSPTSTDTQYF.